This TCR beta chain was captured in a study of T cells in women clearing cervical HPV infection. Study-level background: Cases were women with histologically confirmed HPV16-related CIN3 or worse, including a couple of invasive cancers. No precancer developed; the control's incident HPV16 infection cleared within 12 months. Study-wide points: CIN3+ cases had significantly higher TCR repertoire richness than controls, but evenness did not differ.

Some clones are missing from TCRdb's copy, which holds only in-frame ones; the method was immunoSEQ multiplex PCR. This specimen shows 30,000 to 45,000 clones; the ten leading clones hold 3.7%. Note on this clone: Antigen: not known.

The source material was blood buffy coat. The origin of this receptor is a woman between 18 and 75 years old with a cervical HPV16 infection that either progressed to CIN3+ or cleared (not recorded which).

The CDR3 loop is CASSPLGGNEETQYF. The CDR3 DNA, read in part, is TGTGCCAGCAGCCCACTTGGGGGGAATGAAGAGACC. The chain has TRBV12-3 or TRBV12-4 and TRBJ2-5, with D perhaps TRBD2 (6 bases). The read terminates 3 residues before the CDR3 end, so the remaining end is supplied by the germline J gene. The V end was cut by 6 bases, the J end by 3 bases, with 17 bases between. This CDR3 has 15 amino acids.